These T cell receptor beta chains were read from a single sample in a study of PD-1 blockade in classical Hodgkin lymphoma. Measured with immunoSEQ multiplex PCR; TCRdb has only the in-frame clones, and not every one. The sample includes approximately 65,000 clones, about 90% of them seen just once. The specimen was peripheral blood mononuclear cells (PBMCs), collected before the fourth cycle of nivolumab. The source of these receptors is a human donor with classical Hodgkin lymphoma. The CDR3 runs from the conserved cysteine through the conserved F or W. Fields, in order: D gene, V gene, J gene, clone size, CDR3 protein, CDR3 DNA. A D gene is named only where the DNA matches it firmly. Clone size is given for some rows only: seen once, a few or many times, or a class if the clone is expanded.

.	TRBV28	TRBJ1-1	.	CASSPDGWGRTDSEAFF	TGTGCCAGCAGTCCGGACGGTTGGGGGAGGACGGACTCTGAAGCTTTCTTT
TRBD1	TRBV5-5	TRBJ1-2	.	CASSSMGQPNYGYTF	TGTGCCAGCAGCTCCATGGGACAGCCTAACTATGGCTACACCTTC
.	TRBV25-1	TRBJ1-6	.	CASSEFTGASSPLHF	TGTGCCAGCAGTGAATTTACAGGAGCGAGTTCACCCCTCCACTTT
TRBD1	TRBV7-6	TRBJ2-2	.	CASSLTPGQTAGELFF	TGTGCCAGCAGCTTGACCCCGGGACAGACCGCCGGGGAGCTGTTTTTT
.	TRBV18	TRBJ2-7	.	CASSPIGRTEEQYF	TGTGCCAGCTCACCAATCGGACGGACTGAGGAGCAGTACTTC
.	TRBV19	TRBJ1-3	.	CASMRGGNTIYF	TGTGCCAGTATGAGGGGCGGAAACACCATATATTTT
.	TRBV12-5	TRBJ2-5	.	CASGPPFPYLDENGTQYF	TGTGCTAGTGGACCTCCTTTCCCCTACTTAGATGAAAACGGGACCCAGTACTTC
.	TRBV6-1	TRBJ2-3	.	CASSDWDTQYF	TGTGCCAGCAGTGACTGGGATACGCAGTATTTT
.	TRBV29-1	TRBJ2-7	.	CSVQTAGDSSYEQYF	TGCAGCGTTCAAACCGCGGGGGACAGCTCATATGAGCAGTACTTC
.	TRBV2	TRBJ1-2	.	CASSESGLSFGYTF	TGTGCCAGCAGTGAATCCGGGCTAAGTTTTGGCTACACCTTC
.	TRBV11-2	TRBJ2-7	.	CASSLFSGWGYEQYF	TGTGCCAGCAGCCTCTTTTCAGGTTGGGGCTACGAGCAGTACTTC
.	TRBV4-1	TRBJ1-6	.	CASSPSRVSNLTPLHF	TGCGCCAGCAGCCCTTCGAGGGTATCTAATTTGACACCCCTCCACTTT
.	TRBV5-1	TRBJ1-1	.	CASSLGGRKGDTEAFF	TGCGCCAGCAGCTTGGGGGGACGGAAGGGAGACACTGAAGCTTTCTTT
.	TRBV4-1	TRBJ2-1	.	CASSLYSGEQFF	TGCGCCAGCAGCCTTTATTCAGGTGAGCAGTTCTTC
.	TRBV12-5	TRBJ2-7	.	CASGLVRDGSYEQYF	TGTGCTAGTGGTTTGGTACGGGACGGTTCCTACGAGCAGTACTTC
.	TRBV27	TRBJ1-6	.	CASSQAEGGPLHF	TGTGCCAGCAGCCAGGCTGAGGGGGGACCCCTCCACTTT
.	TRBV30	TRBJ2-4	.	CAWSEGQGLAKNIQYF	TGTGCCTGGAGCGAAGGGCAGGGCCTAGCCAAAAACATTCAGTACTTC
.	TRBV12-5	TRBJ2-3	.	CASGLVLGLTDTQYF	TGTGCTAGTGGTTTGGTACTTGGTCTCACAGATACGCAGTATTTT
TRBD2	TRBV10-3	TRBJ2-1	.	CASNGGVSSEQFF	TGTGCCTCCAATGGGGGGGTCTCTAGTGAGCAGTTCTTC
.	TRBV19	TRBJ2-7	.	CASSMQDVPSYEQYF	TGTGCCAGTAGTATGCAGGATGTTCCCTCCTACGAGCAGTACTTC
.	TRBV10-1	TRBJ1-2	few	CASSESKGNNYGYTF	TGCGCCAGCAGTGAGTCGAAAGGGAACAACTATGGCTACACCTTC
.	TRBV18	TRBJ2-5	.	CASSPLNEETQYF	TGTGCCAGCTCACCTTTAAACGAAGAGACCCAGTACTTC
.	TRBV7-2	TRBJ2-7	.	CASSSSFSDEQYF	TGTGCCAGCAGCTCCTCTTTTAGCGACGAGCAGTACTTC
.	TRBV7-2	TRBJ1-6	.	CASTPAGSYNSPLHF	TGTGCCAGCACCCCTGCGGGCTCCTATAATTCACCCCTCCACTTT
TRBD1	TRBV6-5	TRBJ1-2	once	CASSPGQGVSYGYTF	TGTGCCAGCAGTCCCGGACAGGGGGTTTCCTATGGCTACACCTTC
.	TRBV18	TRBJ2-5	.	CASSPGTKETQYF	TGTGCCAGCTCTCCCGGGACCAAAGAGACCCAGTACTTC
TRBD1	TRBV5-1	TRBJ1-2	.	CASSSLGQGLGYTF	TGCGCCAGCAGCTCTTTAGGACAGGGTCTTGGCTACACCTTC
.	TRBV30	TRBJ1-5	.	CAWGTGLNQPQHF	TGTGCCTGGGGGACCGGGTTAAATCAGCCCCAGCATTTT
TRBD1	TRBV11-2	TRBJ2-2	.	CASNTGGQGAGELFF	TGTGCCAGCAACACGGGGGGACAGGGTGCCGGGGAGCTGTTTTTT
.	TRBV10-2	TRBJ2-2	.	CASSPAGELFF	TGCGCCAGTTCCCCCGCCGGGGAGCTGTTTTTT
.	TRBV19	TRBJ2-7	once	CASSVQPADLSSYEQYF	TGTGCCAGTAGTGTACAGCCAGCGGACCTAAGCTCCTACGAGCAGTACTTC
.	TRBV4-1	TRBJ1-2	.	CASSQDLHYGYTF	TGCGCCAGCAGCCAAGACTTGCACTATGGCTACACCTTC
.	TRBV7-6	TRBJ2-5	.	CASRWDDRSRETQYF	TGTGCCAGCAGGTGGGACGATCGGTCACGAGAGACCCAGTACTTC
.	TRBV6-1	TRBJ1-6	.	CAIRDSSYNSPLHF	TGTGCCATCCGGGATAGCTCCTATAATTCACCCCTCCACTTT
.	TRBV27	TRBJ2-2	.	CASSLYRANTGELFF	TGTGCCAGCAGTTTATACAGGGCGAACACCGGGGAGCTGTTTTTT
TRBD1	TRBV7-2	TRBJ2-7	.	CASCPLAGQVSYEQYF	TGTGCCAGCTGCCCCCTCGCGGGACAGGTTTCCTACGAGCAGTACTTC
.	TRBV18	TRBJ2-3	.	CASSPLSIDTQYF	TGTGCCAGCTCACCCCTGAGTATAGATACGCAGTATTTT
.	TRBV12-5	TRBJ2-1	.	CASGILVGTLGHEQFF	TGTGCTAGTGGTATTCTTGTGGGGACCCTTGGCCATGAGCAGTTCTTC
.	TRBV27	TRBJ2-1	.	CASSLWGSEQFF	TGTGCCAGCAGTTTATGGGGATCTGAGCAGTTCTTC
.	TRBV19	TRBJ1-5	.	CASNPDRLSNQPQHF	TGTGCCAGTAACCCGGACCGATTGAGCAATCAGCCCCAGCATTTT
.	TRBV7-9	TRBJ2-2	.	CASSSDAGELFF	TGTGCCAGCAGCTCGGATGCCGGGGAGCTGTTTTTT
.	TRBV18	TRBJ2-1	.	CASTGHFGEQFF	.
TRBD1	TRBV9	TRBJ2-5	.	CASSVRDRGPQETQYF	TGTGCCAGCAGCGTTCGGGACAGGGGACCACAAGAGACCCAGTACTTC
.	TRBV14	TRBJ2-7	.	CASSQGRTSALSSYEQYF	TGTGCCAGCAGCCAAGGCAGGACCTCGGCCCTATCATCCTACGAGCAGTACTTC
.	TRBV18	TRBJ2-3	once	CASSPRSDTQYF	TGTGCCAGCTCACCAAGGTCAGATACGCAGTATTTT
TRBD1	TRBV27	TRBJ1-5	.	CASSLSGQNNQPQHF	TGTGCCAGCAGTTTATCGGGACAGAACAATCAGCCCCAGCATTTT